Each of the 18 T cell receptor beta chains below was sequenced from the same sample in a study of cytomegalovirus exposure and HLA in healthy donors. The method was immunoSEQ multiplex PCR; TCRdb's version includes in-frame clones alone and lacks a portion of them. This sample has under 300,000 clones, with around 86% found just once. Sample: PBMCs. These receptors were collected from a woman aged 30 to 39 in good health and CMV-seropositive.

The chain combines TRBV28 with TRBJ2-7; tentative D call: TRBD1 (5 bases). CDR1 is MDHEN and CDR2 is SYDVKM in the germline V gene. Trimming removed 2 bases from V and 3 bases from J, with 11 bases in between. The CDR3 sequence is 14 residues long. CDR3 loop: CASSLGVQGYEQYF. In nucleotides, the CDR3 is TGTGCCAGCAGTTTAGGGGTTCAGGGCTACGAGCAGTACTTC.

The chain recombines TRBV7-6 with TRBJ2-3, with TRBD2 identical over 10 bases. Per germline, CDR1 SGHVS and CDR2 FNYEAQ. This CDR3 spans 14 amino acids. V gave up 5 bases and J gave up 3 bases; unmatched junction bases: 2. CDR3 nucleotide sequence: TGTGCCAGCAGCCATAGCGGGAGGACAGATACGCAGTATTTT. Protein: CASSHSGRTDTQYF. The full variable domain, completed using reference TRBV7-6 and TRBJ2-3, is GAGVSQSPRYKVTKRGQDVALRCDPISGHVSLYWYRQALGQGPEFLTYFNYEAQQDKSGLPNDRFSAERPEGSISTLTIQRTEQRDSAMYRCASSHSGRTDTQYFGPGTRLTVL.

V and J are TRBV18 and TRBJ2-2; 11 nucleotides align to TRBD2. The V gene's germline CDR1 is KGHSH and CDR2 LQKENI. The CDR3 consists of 16 residues. After removal of 3 bases from V and 4 bases from J, the junction contained 4 bases not matched to a gene. The CDR3 DNA is TGTGCCAGCTCACCTCTTCTAGCGGGAGGCACCGGGGAGCTGTTTTTT. It specifies CASSPLLAGGTGELFF.

This chain uses TRBV5-4 with TRBJ1-2, with TRBD1 matching 7 bases. This CDR3 has 15 amino acids. Germline V gives CDR1 SGHNT, CDR2 YYREEE (reference sequence). V was pared by 0 bases and J by 5 bases, with 7 bases of the junction left unmatched. CDR3 sequence reads: CASSLGDREVYGYTF. DNA for the CDR3: TGTGCCAGCAGCTTGGGAGACAGGGAAGTTTATGGCTACACCTTC.

This rearrangement joins TRBV19 to TRBJ1-5; TRBD1 might be the D (5 bases). The V end lost 6 bases, the J end lost 7 bases, and 13 bases lay between the germline ends. CDR1 and CDR2 (germline): LNHDA, SQIVND (reference sequence). The CDR3 is 13 amino acids. The CDR3 DNA is TGTGCCAGTAGAAAAACAGGTAGCCAGCCCCAGCATTTT. This gives the protein CASRKTGSQPQHF.

The rearrangement uses TRBV5-4 and TRBJ2-7; 9 bases are shared with TRBD2. CDR1 and CDR2 from the germline V gene are SGHNT and YYREEE (reference sequence). CDR3 size: 16 residues. J gave up 0 bases and V 5 bases, and 9 bases lay outside the gene matches. The chain's CDR3 is CASSPPGGRASYEQYF. The CDR3 nucleotides read TGTGCCAGCAGTCCACCTGGCGGGAGGGCCTCCTACGAGCAGTACTTC.

The V call is TRBV5-6, the J call TRBJ2-3; 9 nucleotides line up with TRBD2. V dropped 1 base and J dropped 8; count of bases not matched to a gene: 11. Germline V CDR1 and CDR2: SGHDT, YYEEEE. This CDR3 has 16 residues. This chain's CDR3 is CASSLQLAGLGGTQYF. CDR3 in DNA: TGTGCCAGCAGCTTGCAACTAGCGGGTTTGGGTGGTACGCAGTATTTT.

V and J are TRBV5-1 and TRBJ1-1; D gene ambiguous. Deletions cut 0 bases from V and 0 bases from J, with 12 bases between. The germline V gene encodes CDR1 SGHRS and CDR2 YFSETQ. CDR3 length equals 16 residues. CDR3 bases: TGCGCCAGCAGCTTGGTATTCGGAGCTTTGAACACTGAAGCTTTCTTT. Translated: CASSLVFGALNTEAFF.

This rearrangement joins TRBV11-2 to TRBJ2-7; D unresolved. V was shortened by 0 bases and J by 6 bases, with 6 bases between the two germline ends. The CDR3 has 12 amino acids. CDR1 SGHAT and CDR2 FQNNGV come from the germline V gene. CDR3 DNA: TGTGCCAGCAGCTTAGATAAGCTCGAGCAGTACTTC. Translated, it gives CASSLDKLEQYF.

V usage is TRBV9 and J usage is TRBJ2-7, with 9 nucleotides matching TRBD1. The CDR3 consists of 14 residues. CDR1 and CDR2 from the germline V gene are SGDLS and YYNGEE. The J segment lost 7 bases and the V segment lost 4 bases, leaving 9 bases of the junction unmatched. CDR3 residues: CASSIQQGAGEQYF. The CDR3 DNA reads as TGTGCCAGCAGCATCCAACAGGGGGCAGGGGAGCAGTACTTC.

This clone was detected only a few times. The chain recombines TRBV11-2 with TRBJ2-7; D perhaps matches TRBD2 (6 bases). The CDR3 consists of 14 residues. Germline lookup yields CDR1 SGHAT and CDR2 FQNNGV. Trimming pared 5 bases from V and 0 bases from J, leaving 11 bases between. The CDR3 DNA is TGTGCCAGCAGCACCCAGCGGGCCTCCTACGAGCAGTACTTC. It yields the protein CASSTQRASYEQYF.

V is TRBV6-1 and J is TRBJ2-7; 10 nucleotides align to TRBD2. The CDR3 has 16 residues. V lost 1 base to trimming and J lost 1 base; unmatched junction nucleotides: 4. Germline loops: CDR1 MNHNS, CDR2 SASEGT. The CDR3 is CASSEVSSGRSYEQYF. CDR3 nucleotide sequence: TGTGCCAGCAGTGAAGTTAGTAGCGGGAGGTCCTACGAGCAGTACTTC.

This rearrangement joins TRBV29-1 to TRBJ2-1, with D perhaps matching TRBD1 (5 bases). V was pared by 6 bases and J by 8 bases, with 17 bases between. The germline V gene encodes CDR1 SQVTM and CDR2 ANQGSEA. The length of the CDR3 is 13 residues. This CDR3 reads CSVPISGIYEQFF. In DNA, the CDR3 is TGCAGCGTCCCTATCTCAGGGATCTATGAGCAGTTCTTC.

The rearrangement uses TRBV10-3 and TRBJ2-1; the match to TRBD2 covers 12 bases. This CDR3 has 16 residues. Looked up from germline, CDR1 is ENHRY and CDR2 is SYGVKD. The V gene end was trimmed by 10 bases and the J gene end by 4 bases; junction bases not matched to a gene: 11. In DNA form, the CDR3 reads TGTGCCACGAACACAAGGACTAGCGGGAAATACAATGAGCAGTTCTTC. Translating it yields CATNTRTSGKYNEQFF.

The V and J genes are TRBV4-1 and TRBJ2-5; a possible D gene is TRBD1 (6 bases). Germline V gene sequence: CDR1 MGHRA, CDR2 YSYEKL. Trimming left V 0 bases short and J 2 bases short, with 10 bases between. This CDR3 region has 15 residues. CDR3 nucleotides: TGCGCCAGCAGCCAAGATTCAGGGGAACAAGAGACCCAGTACTTC. This encodes CASSQDSGEQETQYF.

This chain connects TRBV10-1 to TRBJ2-7; 8 bases agree with TRBD1. The CDR3 is made up of 12 amino acids. The V gene end was trimmed by 3 bases and the J gene end by 7 bases; junction bases not matched to a gene: 2. Germline CDR1 reads WNHNN; CDR2 reads SYGVQD (reference sequence). The CDR3 nucleotides are TGCGCCAGCAGTGAACAGGGGGTAGAGCAGTACTTC. This codes for CASSEQGVEQYF.

V is TRBV11-2 and J is TRBJ2-1; 8 nucleotides match TRBD1. The CDR3 spans 14 residues. Germline CDR1 and CDR2: SGHAT and FQNNGV. Trimming removed 5 bases from V and 10 bases from J; junction bases left unmatched: 10. In DNA, the CDR3 is TGTGCCAGCAGCCCTTTCGGCAGGGGGCAGGAGCAGTTCTTC. This sequence encodes CASSPFGRGQEQFF.

Here the CDR3 DNA reads TGTGCCAGTAGTATCTTAGCGGCGAACACCGGGGAGCTGTTTTTT. Encoded protein: CASSILAANTGELFF. The V call is TRBV19, the J call TRBJ2-2; TRBD2 might be the D (6 bases). CDR1 and CDR2 (germline): LNHDA, SQIVND (reference sequence). Trimming removed 3 bases from V and 0 bases from J, with 8 bases in between. This CDR3 spans 15 amino acids.